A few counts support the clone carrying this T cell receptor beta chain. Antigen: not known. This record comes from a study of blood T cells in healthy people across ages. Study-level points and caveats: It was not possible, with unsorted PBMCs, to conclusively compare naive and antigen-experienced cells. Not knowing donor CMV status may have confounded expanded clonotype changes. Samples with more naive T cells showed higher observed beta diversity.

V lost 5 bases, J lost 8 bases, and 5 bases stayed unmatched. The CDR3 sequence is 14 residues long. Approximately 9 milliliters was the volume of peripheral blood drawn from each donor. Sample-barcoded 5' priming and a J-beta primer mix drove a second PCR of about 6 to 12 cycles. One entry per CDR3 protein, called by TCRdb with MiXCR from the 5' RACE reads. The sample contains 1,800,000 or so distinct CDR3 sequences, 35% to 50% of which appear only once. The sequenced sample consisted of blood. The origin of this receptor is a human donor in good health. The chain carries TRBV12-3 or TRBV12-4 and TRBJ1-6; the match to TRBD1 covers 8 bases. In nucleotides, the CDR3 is TGTGCCAGCAGTGTCCGACAGGGGTATTCACCCCTCCACTTT. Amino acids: CASSVRQGYSPLHF.